This passage covers 19 T cell receptor beta chains from one sample sequenced in a study of T-cell memory formation after mild COVID-19. MiXCR, run by TCRdb on the 5' RACE reads, gives a single entry per CDR3 protein. Seen here are 300,000 to 400,000 distinct CDR3 sequences, 25% to 30% observed once, and the top ten hold roughly 13%. What was sequenced was PBMCs or a T cell subset sorted from them (not recorded which). Receptor source: an adult woman who had mild COVID-19 (a few samples of this study predate the infection). Cell type and time point are not known.

This clonotype was seen a single time. This chain links TRBV29-1 with TRBJ2-3, with 8 bases that match TRBD2. Trimming cost V 4 bases and J 2 bases; bases outside gene matches: 8. This CDR3 contains 15 residues. CDR1 and CDR2 from the germline V gene are SQVTM and ANQGSEA. The CDR3 bases are TGCAGCGTTGTAACCGCGGGGGGACCCACAGATACGCAGTATTTT. Its translation is CSVVTAGGPTDTQYF.

The chain joins TRBV3-1 to TRBJ2-3; D may be TRBD2 (6 bases). V dropped 1 base and J dropped 6 bases, with 14 bases sitting between them. This CDR3 spans 15 amino acids. Per the germline V gene, CDR1 is LGHDT and CDR2 is YNNKEL (reference sequence). This CDR3 reads CASSQVRDFGDTQYF. The CDR3 DNA is TGTGCCAGCAGCCAAGTCCGGGACTTCGGTGATACGCAGTATTTT.

The table lists this clonotype with a count of one. The gene calls are TRBV21-1 and TRBJ1-2; no DNA check was done on the table's D call, TRBD1. TRBV21-1 has pseudogene status. This CDR3 is built from 14 residues. The CDR3 sequence: CASSSIGERGGYTF. CDR3 nucleotides: TGTGCCAGCAGCAGCATAGGGGAAAGAGGAGGCTACACCTTC.

Here the CDR3 reads CASSLGQGAHTEAFF. CDR3 sequence (DNA): TGCGCCAGCAGCTTGGGACAGGGGGCGCACACTGAAGCTTTCTTT. The chain couples TRBV5-1 to TRBJ1-1; 10 nucleotides line up with TRBD1. J was trimmed by 3 bases and V by 0 bases; bases with no gene match: 2. This CDR3 has 15 residues. Germline V gives CDR1 SGHRS, CDR2 YFSETQ.

The CDR3 sequence: CASSPRSENTEAFF. The CDR3 nucleotides are TGTGCCAGCTCACCCCGCTCGGAGAACACTGAAGCTTTCTTT. The chain uses TRBV18 and TRBJ1-1; D remains unclear. V was trimmed by 3 bases and J by 1 base, leaving 9 bases between them. This CDR3 region has 14 residues. CDR1 is KGHSH and CDR2 is LQKENI in the germline V gene.

This clonotype showed up just a few times. The V call is TRBV12-3 or TRBV12-4, the J call TRBJ2-3; the D call may be TRBD1 or TRBD2 (6 bases each). Trimming removed 5 bases from V and 5 bases from J, with 11 bases in between. CDR3 length: 13 residues. The CDR3 here is CASSPGGRDTQYF. In DNA, the CDR3 is TGTGCCAGCAGTCCCGGGGGCAGAGATACGCAGTATTTT.

This chain links TRBV7-9 with TRBJ2-2; TRBD1 agrees at 7 bases. CDR1 is SEHNR, CDR2 FQNEAQ, per germline (reference sequence). The trim removed 6 bases at V and 1 base at J, leaving 11 bases unmatched. This CDR3 spans 17 amino acids. DNA for the CDR3: TGTGCCAGCAGGAAATCCGGGACAGAGATGAACACCGGGGAGCTGTTTTTT. Translated: CASRKSGTEMNTGELFF.

This clonotype appeared a few times. The chain joins TRBV7-9 to TRBJ2-7; 8 positions match TRBD2. CDR1 and CDR2 (germline): SEHNR, FQNEAQ (reference sequence). Trimming removed 5 bases from V and 3 bases from J; junction bases left unmatched: 3. CDR3 length: 13 residues. The CDR3 loop is CASSASGSYEQYF. CDR3 in DNA: TGTGCCAGCAGCGCGAGCGGGAGCTACGAGCAGTACTTC.

The rearrangement links TRBV18 to TRBJ2-3, with no clear D. Looked up from germline, CDR1 is KGHSH and CDR2 is LQKENI. This CDR3 comprises 11 residues. The germline V and J ends were trimmed by 7 bases and 0 bases, with 2 bases remaining between them. Here the CDR3 reads CASYSTDTQYF. The CDR3 coding sequence is TGTGCCAGCTATAGCACAGATACGCAGTATTTT. Using reference TRBV18 and TRBJ2-3 for the parts outside the CDR3, the full variable domain is NAGVMQNPRHLVRRRGQEARLRCSPMKGHSHVYWYRQLPEEGLKFMVYLQKENIIDESGMPKERFSAEFPKEGPSILRIQQVVRGDSAAYFCASYSTDTQYFGPGTRLTVL.

The chain links TRBV12-3 or TRBV12-4 to TRBJ1-1; 9 bases are shared with TRBD1. The ends lost 5 bases at V and 0 bases at J; junction bases unmatched: 4. The CDR3 sequence is 15 residues long. The CDR3 sequence: CASSPRTGVNTEAFF. DNA of the CDR3: TGTGCCAGCAGTCCCCGGACAGGGGTGAACACTGAAGCTTTCTTT.

J is TRBJ1-2 and V is TRBV11-2; TRBD1 is a possible D gene (6 bases). Looked up from germline, CDR1 is SGHAT and CDR2 is FQNNGV. Trimming shortened V by 6 bases and J by 4 bases, and 27 bases separated the two germline ends. The CDR3 loop spans 18 amino acids. This CDR3 is CASRNTNNLGGSFYGYTF. The CDR3 DNA reads TGTGCCAGCAGGAATACCAACAACCTGGGGGGCAGTTTCTATGGCTACACCTTC.

The chain is built from TRBV5-1 and TRBJ1-3; TRBD1 aligns across 7 bases. Germline CDR1 SGHRS, CDR2 YFSETQ. The CDR3 is 16 residues long. Germline trimming cut 4 bases from V and 0 bases from J; bases unmatched to any gene: 7. The CDR3 loop reads CASSPTDRVSGNTIYF. The CDR3 region has the DNA TGCGCCAGCAGCCCGACTGACAGGGTCTCTGGAAACACCATATATTTT.

This chain uses TRBV12-3 or TRBV12-4 with TRBJ1-1; D not resolved. Deletions cut 7 bases from V and 4 bases from J, with 13 bases between. This CDR3 has 13 amino acids. The CDR3 spells CASTLSGATEAFF. The CDR3 DNA is TGTGCCAGCACCTTGTCGGGAGCCACTGAAGCTTTCTTT.

There are a few counts of this clonotype. This chain joins TRBV2 and TRBJ1-2; 9 bases align to TRBD1. The V and J ends lost 8 bases and 8 bases, in that order; junction bases with no gene match: 9. The CDR3 extends over 13 amino acids. Germline CDR1 SNHLY, CDR2 FYNNEI. The CDR3 loop reads CASSDRGDTGYTF. In DNA, the CDR3 is TGTGCCAGCTCGGACAGGGGCGATACAGGCTACACCTTC.

Many counts were recorded for this clonotype. The chain joins TRBV29-1 to TRBJ1-2; TRBD1 aligns across 8 bases. The CDR3 is 12 amino acids. Germline V gene sequence: CDR1 SQVTM, CDR2 ANQGSEA. V lost 3 bases to trimming and J lost 3 bases; unmatched junction nucleotides: 0. This CDR3 reads CSVEDRDYGYTF. CDR3 DNA sequence: TGCAGCGTTGAGGACAGGGACTATGGCTACACCTTC.

This chain uses TRBV12-3 or TRBV12-4 with TRBJ2-5; 9 positions agree with TRBD2. The V and J ends lost 5 bases and 2 bases, in that order; junction bases with no gene match: 6. CDR3 length equals 15 residues. CDR3 sequence: CASSPQRGAQETQYF. For the CDR3, the DNA is TGTGCCAGCAGTCCCCAGCGGGGGGCTCAAGAGACCCAGTACTTC.

This clonotype was detected a few times. The rearrangement uses TRBV4-2 and TRBJ2-7; 8 bases map to TRBD1. V shed 0 bases and J 0 bases; nucleotides not matched to a gene: 1. CDR1 and CDR2 (germline): LGHNA, YNFKEQ. This CDR3 contains 15 residues. The chain's CDR3 is CASSQEQGGSYEQYF. The CDR3 nucleotides are TGTGCCAGCAGCCAAGAACAGGGGGGCTCCTACGAGCAGTACTTC.

This clonotype has only a few counts. V and J are TRBV6-2 or TRBV6-3 and TRBJ2-1; D remains unclear. The CDR3 is 11 amino acids. Germline CDR1 MNHEY, CDR2 SVGEGT. Trimming took 6 bases from V and 6 from J, leaving 6 bases between them. The CDR3 loop is CASSGFNEQFF. DNA of the CDR3: TGTGCCAGCAGCGGGTTCAATGAGCAGTTCTTC.

The chain links TRBV15 to TRBJ2-7, with 9 bases aligning to TRBD2. The germline V gene has CDR1 LNHNV and CDR2 YYDKDF (reference sequence). V gave up 5 bases and J gave up 2 bases; unmatched junction bases: 4. The CDR3 sequence is 14 residues long. CDR3 region: CATSGSGGAYEQYF. In nucleotides, the CDR3 is TGTGCCACCAGCGGTAGCGGGGGCGCCTACGAGCAGTACTTC.